Below, 32 T cell receptor beta chains from the same sample are listed, as sequenced in a study of cytotoxic CD8 clonotypes in ibrutinib-treated CLL. The protocol was immunoSEQ multiplex PCR, while the TCRdb copy is restricted to in-frame clones and leaves out a portion. Of 150,000 to 200,000 clones in the sample, approximately 80% were seen once. The specimen comprised PBMCs, sampled after 12 months of ibrutinib treatment. These receptors came from a human donor with chronic lymphocytic leukemia.

The J gene is TRBJ1-3, the V gene TRBV7-9, with a tentative D call TRBD1 (5 bases). Trimming stripped 1 base from V and 0 bases from J, with 7 bases between. The germline CDR1 and CDR2 sequences are SEHNR and FQNEAQ (reference sequence). This CDR3 is built from 15 residues. In DNA, the CDR3 is TGTGCCAGCAGCTTAGGGAGGGGCTCTGGAAACACCATATATTTT. It encodes CASSLGRGSGNTIYF.

The sample holds a few counts of this clone. The V call is TRBV4-1, the J call TRBJ2-1; D possibly uses TRBD1 or TRBD2 (8 bases each). Germline V CDR1 and CDR2: MGHRA, YSYEKL. The CDR3 sequence is 19 residues long. The V gene lost 3 bases and the J gene lost 5 bases, with 26 bases spanning the gap. CDR3: CASSQGYVWTGTRDNEQFF. CDR3 in DNA: TGCGCCAGCAGCCAGGGGTATGTGTGGACAGGGACTAGAGACAATGAGCAGTTCTTC.

This chain joins TRBV7-2 and TRBJ2-2, with 8 positions matching TRBD2. There are 17 residues in the CDR3. CDR1 is SGHTA, CDR2 FQGNSA, per germline. V trimming: 5 bases; J trimming: 1 base; junction bases outside the gene matches: 9. The CDR3: CASSARRTSLNTGELFF. The CDR3 coding sequence is TGTGCCAGCAGCGCCCGCAGGACTAGCCTGAACACCGGGGAGCTGTTTTTT.

The rearrangement links TRBV29-1 to TRBJ2-7; D assignment may be TRBD1 or TRBD2 (5 bases each). Germline V gene data show CDR1 as SQVTM and CDR2 as ANQGSEA. The ends were cut back, 0 bases at V and 2 bases at J, with 29 bases in the middle. CDR3 length equals 20 residues. The CDR3 nucleotides read TGCAGCGTTGAAGACCCCGTTTGGGACGGGGTTGAGGGCTATGCCTACGAGCAGTACTTC. Translation: CSVEDPVWDGVEGYAYEQYF.

This clone was detected only once. The chain couples TRBV11-2 to TRBJ1-3; a weak D match, TRBD1 (6 bases). This CDR3 spans 15 amino acids. V was clipped by 2 bases and J by 4 bases, with 12 bases between them. CDR1 SGHAT and CDR2 FQNNGV come from the germline V gene. CDR3 nucleotide sequence: TGTGCCAGCAGCTTAATCAGGGGACAAGGAAACACCATATATTTT. Protein product: CASSLIRGQGNTIYF.

The J gene is TRBJ1-1, the V gene TRBV5-1; tentatively, D is TRBD1 (6 bases). Germline V lookup: CDR1 SGHRS, CDR2 YFSETQ. CDR3 size: 15 residues. V lost 0 bases and J lost 3, with 12 bases in between. The CDR3 coding sequence is TGCGCCAGCAGCTTGGCGGGGGCGGGGGACACTGAAGCTTTCTTT. Its translation: CASSLAGAGDTEAFF.

This chain links TRBV10-3 with TRBJ1-2; D ambiguous. CDR1 is ENHRY, CDR2 SYGVKD, per germline. Trimming took off 0 bases at V and 8 bases at J, with 13 bases between the two ends. The CDR3 consists of 14 residues. The CDR3 coding sequence is TGTGCCATCAGTGAGTCGAACGGCCAGAGAGGCTACACCTTC. Translation: CAISESNGQRGYTF.

The chain links TRBV7-8 to TRBJ1-4, with 7 bases matching TRBD1. V was clipped by 3 bases and J by 6 bases; unmatched bases: 4. The CDR3 is 14 amino acids. Germline V lookup: CDR1 SGHVS, CDR2 FQNEAQ. CDR3 coding DNA: TGTGCCAGCAGCTTGACAGGGAGGGATGAAAAACTGTTTTTT. It specifies CASSLTGRDEKLFF.

The CDR3 nucleotides are TGTGCCAGCAGCGCTCCGACTAGCGGGGAATCCGCGAACACCGGGGAGCTGTTTTTT. It encodes CASSAPTSGESANTGELFF. V is TRBV9 and J is TRBJ2-2, with 11 bases fitting TRBD2. V gave up 3 bases and J gave up 0 bases; unmatched junction bases: 10. Germline CDR1 SGDLS, CDR2 YYNGEE. This CDR3 is 19 amino acids long.

This chain uses TRBV5-1 with TRBJ2-1; no clear D gene. This CDR3 is 19 amino acids long. Deletions cut 0 bases from V and 3 bases from J, with 22 bases between. The germline gives CDR1 SGHRS, CDR2 YFSETQ. The CDR3 here is CASSLGLPTAIILYNEQFF. The CDR3 region has the DNA TGCGCCAGCAGCTTGGGCCTCCCCACCGCGATAATCCTCTACAATGAGCAGTTCTTC.

This clone was counted a single time. The chain has TRBV5-4 and TRBJ2-3; weak D call: TRBD2 (5 bases). Germline CDR1 SGHNT, CDR2 YYREEE (reference sequence). V lost 1 base and J lost 4, with 10 bases in between. The CDR3 loop spans 14 amino acids. CDR3 sequence reads: CASSLRGPADTQYF. The CDR3, as DNA: TGTGCCAGCAGCTTGCGCGGGCCCGCAGATACGCAGTATTTT.

DNA of the CDR3: TGTGCCAGCAGTCCGGACAGGAGAGCTAATCAGCCCCAGCATTTT. As protein: CASSPDRRANQPQHF. The chain carries TRBV6-5 and TRBJ1-5; 7 nucleotides align to TRBD1. V shed 5 bases and J 4 bases; nucleotides not matched to a gene: 8. This CDR3 comprises 15 residues. Germline V CDR1 and CDR2: MNHEY, SVGAGI.

This chain's CDR3 is CASNRDYSNEQFF. For the CDR3, the DNA is TGTGCCAGTAATAGGGACTACTCCAATGAGCAGTTCTTC. The rearrangement links TRBV19 to TRBJ2-1, with 7 bases lining up with TRBD2. CDR1 and CDR2 from the germline V gene are LNHDA and SQIVND (reference sequence). The ends lost 7 bases at V and 6 bases at J; junction bases unmatched: 6. There are 13 residues in the CDR3.

The V gene is TRBV7-2, the J gene TRBJ2-5; weak D call: TRBD1 (6 bases). The CDR3 is 16 amino acids. Trimming took 0 bases from V and 7 from J, leaving 18 bases between them. Germline assignment: CDR1 SGHTA and CDR2 FQGNSA. The CDR3 DNA reads as TGTGCCAGCAGCTTAGCCTCCCCAGTACAGGGCGGGACCCAGTACTTC. Residues: CASSLASPVQGGTQYF.

The V call is TRBV7-2, the J call TRBJ2-3; the D gene is possibly TRBD1 (7 bases). There are 15 residues in the CDR3. CDR1 SGHTA and CDR2 FQGNSA come from the germline V gene. V was cut by 5 bases and J by 1 base, with 13 bases left in between. The CDR3 DNA sequence: TGTGCCAGCAGCGAAACCAGGGGGGGCACAGATACGCAGTATTTT. It yields the protein CASSETRGGTDTQYF.

The J gene is TRBJ1-4, the V gene TRBV28; D is unresolved. CDR1 is MDHEN, CDR2 SYDVKM, per germline. The CDR3 sequence is 11 residues long. Between the trimmed V and J ends, which lost 3 bases and 8 bases, there was a span of 4 bases. CDR3 nucleotides: TGTGCCAGCAGTTTGGGCGAAAAACTGTTTTTT. This encodes CASSLGEKLFF.

The chain uses TRBV14 and TRBJ1-4, with D unclear. V dropped 4 bases and J dropped 5 bases, with 14 bases sitting between them. CDR3 length: 15 residues. CDR1 SGHDN and CDR2 FVKESK come from the germline V gene. The CDR3 protein is CASSLLGPKNEKLFF. The CDR3 region has the DNA TGTGCCAGCAGCCTTCTAGGACCAAAAAATGAAAAACTGTTTTTT.

The table lists this clone with a few counts. The rearrangement links TRBV29-1 to TRBJ2-1, with 10 bases that match TRBD2. The CDR3 is 18 amino acids. The J segment lost 10 bases and the V segment lost 0 bases, leaving 18 bases of the junction unmatched. Germline loops: CDR1 SQVTM, CDR2 ANQGSEA. The CDR3 here is CSVEDLNNVLAGVEEQFF. As DNA, the CDR3 is TGCAGCGTTGAAGATCTTAATAATGTCCTAGCGGGAGTGGAGGAGCAGTTCTTC.

This chain joins TRBV6-5 and TRBJ2-7, with 9 bases lining up with TRBD1. V was clipped by 0 bases and J by 3 bases; unmatched bases: 0. Germline CDR1 and CDR2: MNHEY and SVGAGI. CDR3 length: 14 residues. This chain's CDR3 is CASSYSTGGYEQYF. For the CDR3, the DNA is TGTGCCAGCAGTTACTCGACAGGGGGCTACGAGCAGTACTTC.

This clone appeared a few times. The gene calls are TRBV28 and TRBJ1-5; D call uncertain. V lost 5 bases and J lost 7, with 18 bases in between. This CDR3 has 15 residues. CDR1 is MDHEN, CDR2 SYDVKM, per germline. The chain's CDR3 is CASSLYPPQLQPQHF. Here the CDR3 DNA reads TGTGCCAGCAGTCTGTATCCACCACAGTTGCAGCCCCAGCATTTT.

The chain recombines TRBV7-9 with TRBJ1-6, with 8 nucleotides matching TRBD1. This CDR3 region has 18 residues. The germline CDR1 and CDR2 sequences are SEHNR and FQNEAQ (reference sequence). The junction had 9 bases not matched to a gene; V was cut back by 4 bases and J by 1 base. The CDR3 DNA reads as TGTGCCAGCAGCTCCTTCGGACAGGGTGGATCCTATAATTCACCCCTCCACTTT. The encoded protein is CASSSFGQGGSYNSPLHF.

CDR3 loop: CASKGPAGGFGYTF. The CDR3 DNA sequence: TGTGCCAGCAAGGGTCCGGCAGGGGGATTTGGCTACACCTTC. This chain joins TRBV2 and TRBJ1-2; 7 positions agree with TRBD1. This CDR3 comprises 14 residues. Trimming took 7 bases from V and 7 from J; bases not matched to a gene: 12. Per the germline V gene, CDR1 is SNHLY and CDR2 is FYNNEI.

J is TRBJ1-6 and V is TRBV28; 7 bases align to TRBD1. V lost 6 bases and J lost 9; bases outside the gene matches: 11. The CDR3 length is 15 residues. CDR1 and CDR2 from the germline V gene are MDHEN and SYDVKM. CDR3 protein: CASRLGQVAGSPLHF. CDR3 nucleotides: TGTGCCAGCAGACTTGGACAGGTAGCAGGTTCACCCCTCCACTTT.

The rearrangement uses TRBV28 and TRBJ2-7, with a tentative D call TRBD2 (7 bases). V lost 3 bases and J lost 3, with 18 bases in between. CDR1 is MDHEN, CDR2 SYDVKM, per germline. This CDR3 is built from 16 residues. The chain's CDR3 is CASSFSRTGGIYEQYF. As DNA, the CDR3 is TGTGCCAGCAGTTTTTCGAGGACGGGGGGCATCTACGAGCAGTACTTC. The variable domain in full, with the rest retrieved from reference TRBV28 and TRBJ2-7, is DVKVTQSSRYLVKRTGEKVFLECVQDMDHENMFWYRQDPGLGLRLIYFSYDVKMKEKGDIPEGYSVSREKKERFSLILESASTNQTSMYLCASSFSRTGGIYEQYFGPGTRLTVT.

This clone came up once. The chain joins TRBV4-3 to TRBJ1-4; the D is unclear. The CDR3 runs 17 residues. The germline V gene encodes CDR1 LGHNA and CDR2 YSLEER. V lost 1 base and J lost 8, with 20 bases in between. The CDR3 coding sequence is TGCGCCAGCAGCCAAGCTGGGTGGACCCAGTCGGTCGAAAAACTGTTTTTT. It translates to CASSQAGWTQSVEKLFF.

J is TRBJ1-1 and V is TRBV18, with D tentatively TRBD1 (5 bases). Trimming took off 5 bases at V and 4 bases at J, with 17 bases between the two ends. CDR1 and CDR2 from the germline V gene are KGHSH and LQKENI. The CDR3 spans 15 residues. The CDR3 nucleotides read TGTGCCAGCTCAAGTAAGGGGTGGATGGTCACTGAAGCTTTCTTT. Protein sequence: CASSSKGWMVTEAFF. The full variable domain, with the rest looked up from reference TRBV18 and TRBJ1-1, is NAGVMQNPRHLVRRRGQEARLRCSPMKGHSHVYWYRQLPEEGLKFMVYLQKENIIDESGMPKERFSAEFPKEGPSILRIQQVVRGDSAAYFCASSSKGWMVTEAFFGQGTRLTVV.

CDR3 sequence (DNA): TGTGCCACCAGCTCCCTACGGGGTCGAAATGACGAGCAGTACTTC. This codes for CATSSLRGRNDEQYF. The chain combines TRBV15 with TRBJ2-7, with D perhaps matching TRBD2 (5 bases). The CDR3 is made up of 15 amino acids. Germline lookup yields CDR1 LNHNV and CDR2 YYDKDF (reference sequence). Trimming took off 5 bases at V and 5 bases at J, with 19 bases between the two ends. Together with reference TRBV15 and TRBJ2-7, the CDR3 gives the full variable domain: DAMVIQNPRYQVTQFGKPVTLSCSQTLNHNVMYWYQQKSSQAPKLLFHYYDKDFNNEADTPDNFQSRRPNTSFCFLDIRSPGLGDTAMYLCATSSLRGRNDEQYFGPGTRLTVT.

This clone appeared once. The rearrangement uses TRBV27 and TRBJ2-3, with TRBD2 as a possible D gene (6 bases). The V end was cut by 5 bases, the J end by 0 bases, with 15 bases between. The CDR3 totals 16 residues. CDR1 and CDR2 (germline): MNHEY, SMNVEV (reference sequence). CDR3 amino acids: CASSQRASRSTDTQYF. CDR3 nucleotides: TGTGCCAGCAGTCAGCGGGCATCTCGTAGCACAGATACGCAGTATTTT.

This sequence joins TRBV2 and TRBJ2-5, with D possibly being TRBD1 or TRBD2 (5 bases each). This CDR3 spans 15 amino acids. Trimming cost V 6 bases and J 5 bases, with 19 bases left between them. The V gene's germline CDR1 is SNHLY and CDR2 FYNNEI. The CDR3 is CASSAPGRPIETQYF. The CDR3 DNA reads TGTGCCAGCAGCGCTCCGGGACGACCGATTGAGACCCAGTACTTC.

The gene calls are TRBV28 and TRBJ2-7; 7 bases fit TRBD1. Germline V gene lookup returns CDR1 MDHEN and CDR2 SYDVKM. The CDR3 sequence is 15 residues long. After removal of 5 bases from V and 3 bases from J, the junction contained 10 bases not matched to a gene. This CDR3 is CASSPTRQGLYEQYF. The CDR3 bases are TGTGCCAGCAGTCCCACAAGACAGGGCCTCTACGAGCAGTACTTC. Full variable domain (missing parts from reference TRBV28 and TRBJ2-7): DVKVTQSSRYLVKRTGEKVFLECVQDMDHENMFWYRQDPGLGLRLIYFSYDVKMKEKGDIPEGYSVSREKKERFSLILESASTNQTSMYLCASSPTRQGLYEQYFGPGTRLTVT.

This clone was seen a handful of times. The V and J genes are TRBV18 and TRBJ2-3; D is unresolved. Germline V CDR1 and CDR2: KGHSH, LQKENI. This CDR3 spans 15 amino acids. V was pared by 2 bases and J by 0 bases, with 9 bases between. The CDR3 DNA is TGTGCCAGCTCACCAGTCGGCGGCAGCACAGATACGCAGTATTTT. Translation: CASSPVGGSTDTQYF.

The CDR3 reads CASSSTSRAGPYEQYF. The CDR3 nucleotides are TGTGCCAGCAGCTCGACTTCGAGGGCAGGGCCCTACGAGCAGTACTTC. This chain joins TRBV11-2 and TRBJ2-7, with D possibly called TRBD1 or TRBD2 (5 bases each). CDR1 and CDR2 from the germline V gene are SGHAT and FQNNGV. The V gene lost 4 bases and the J gene lost 2 bases, with 18 bases spanning the gap. This CDR3 has 16 residues.